The source of this T cell receptor beta chain is a study of identical twins. This clonotype was observed a few times. V was pared by 1 base and J by 7 bases, with 8 bases between. This CDR3 comprises 13 residues. CDR1 SGDLS and CDR2 YYNGEE come from the germline V gene. TCRdb recomputed calls from the 5' RACE reads with MiXCR, one row per CDR3 protein. The table has under 900,000 distinct CDR3 sequences, about 18% seen once. These data were also filed under a second study, of T cells expressing NK-cell markers.

Specimen: PBMCs. The source of this sequence is a woman aged 18-29 years in good health. This chain connects TRBV9 to TRBJ1-4; no clear D gene. As DNA, the CDR3 is TGTGCCAGCAGCGTACACGATGGTGAAAAACTGTTTTTT. It encodes CASSVHDGEKLFF.